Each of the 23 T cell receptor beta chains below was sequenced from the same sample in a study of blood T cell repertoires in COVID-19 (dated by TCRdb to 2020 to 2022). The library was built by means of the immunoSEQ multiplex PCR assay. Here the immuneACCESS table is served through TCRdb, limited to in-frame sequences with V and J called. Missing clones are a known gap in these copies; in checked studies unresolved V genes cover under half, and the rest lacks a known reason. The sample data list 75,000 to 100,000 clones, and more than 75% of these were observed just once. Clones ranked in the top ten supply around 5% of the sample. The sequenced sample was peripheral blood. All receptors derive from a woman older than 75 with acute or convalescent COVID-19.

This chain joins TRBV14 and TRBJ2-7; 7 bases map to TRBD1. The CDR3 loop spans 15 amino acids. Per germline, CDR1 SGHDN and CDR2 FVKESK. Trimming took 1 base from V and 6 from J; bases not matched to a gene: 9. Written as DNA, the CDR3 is TGTGCCAGCAGCCAAGTATCAGGGGGACGCGGCGAGCAGTACTTC. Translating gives CASSQVSGGRGEQYF.

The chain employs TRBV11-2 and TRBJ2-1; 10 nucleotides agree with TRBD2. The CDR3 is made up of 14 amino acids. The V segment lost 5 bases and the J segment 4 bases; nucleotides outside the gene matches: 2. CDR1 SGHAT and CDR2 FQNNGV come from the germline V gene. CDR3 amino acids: CASSRTSGYNEQFF. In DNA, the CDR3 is TGTGCCAGCAGCAGGACTAGCGGTTACAATGAGCAGTTCTTC.

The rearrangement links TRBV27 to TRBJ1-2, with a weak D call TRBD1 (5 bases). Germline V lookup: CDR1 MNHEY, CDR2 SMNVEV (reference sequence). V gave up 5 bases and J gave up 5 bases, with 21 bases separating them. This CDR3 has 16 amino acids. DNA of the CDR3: TGTGCCAGCAGTGGCCACCAGGGTAGAATCGAATATGGCTACACCTTC. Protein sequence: CASSGHQGRIEYGYTF.

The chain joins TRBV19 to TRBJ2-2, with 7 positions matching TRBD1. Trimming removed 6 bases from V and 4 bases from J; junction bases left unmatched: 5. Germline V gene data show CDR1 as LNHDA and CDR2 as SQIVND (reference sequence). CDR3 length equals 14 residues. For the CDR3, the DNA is TGTGCCAGTAGGAGACAGGGAAGCACCGGGGAGCTGTTTTTT. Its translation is CASRRQGSTGELFF.

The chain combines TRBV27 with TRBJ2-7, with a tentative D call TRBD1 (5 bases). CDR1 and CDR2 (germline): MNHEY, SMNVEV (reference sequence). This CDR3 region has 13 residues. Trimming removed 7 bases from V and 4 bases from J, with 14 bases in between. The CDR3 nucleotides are TGTGCCAGCAAAGCCCAGGGTCAGTACGAGCAGTACTTC. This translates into CASKAQGQYEQYF.

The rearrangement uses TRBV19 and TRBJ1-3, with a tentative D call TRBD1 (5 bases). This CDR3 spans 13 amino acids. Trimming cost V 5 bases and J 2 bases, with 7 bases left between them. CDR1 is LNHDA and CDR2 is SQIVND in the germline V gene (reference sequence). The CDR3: CASSWTPGNTIYF. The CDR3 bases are TGTGCCAGTAGTTGGACACCTGGAAACACCATATATTTT.

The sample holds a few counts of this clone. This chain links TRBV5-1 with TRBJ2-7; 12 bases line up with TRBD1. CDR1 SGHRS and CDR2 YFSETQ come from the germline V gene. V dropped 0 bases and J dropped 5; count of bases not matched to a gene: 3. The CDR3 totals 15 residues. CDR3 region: CASSLEGTGGDEQYF. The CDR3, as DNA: TGCGCCAGCAGCTTGGAGGGGACAGGGGGCGACGAGCAGTACTTC. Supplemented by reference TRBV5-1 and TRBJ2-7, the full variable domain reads KAGVTQTPRYLIKTRGQQVTLSCSPISGHRSVSWYQQTPGQGLQFLFEYFSETQRNKGNFPGRFSGRQFSNSRSEMNVSTLELGDSALYLCASSLEGTGGDEQYFGPGTRLTVT.

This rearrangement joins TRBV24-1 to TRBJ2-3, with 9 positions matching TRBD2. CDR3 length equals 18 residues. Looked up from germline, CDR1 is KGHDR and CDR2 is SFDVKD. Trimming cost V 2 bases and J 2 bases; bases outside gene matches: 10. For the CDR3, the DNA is TGTGCCACCAGTGATTCCGGCGGGGGGGAACATTCCACAGATACGCAGTATTTT. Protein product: CATSDSGGGEHSTDTQYF.

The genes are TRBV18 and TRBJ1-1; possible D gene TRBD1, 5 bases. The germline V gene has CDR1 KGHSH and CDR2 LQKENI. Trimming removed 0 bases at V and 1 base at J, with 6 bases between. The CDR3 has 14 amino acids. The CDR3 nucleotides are TGTGCCAGCTCACCACCGGGGCAGAACACTGAAGCTTTCTTT. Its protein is CASSPPGQNTEAFF.

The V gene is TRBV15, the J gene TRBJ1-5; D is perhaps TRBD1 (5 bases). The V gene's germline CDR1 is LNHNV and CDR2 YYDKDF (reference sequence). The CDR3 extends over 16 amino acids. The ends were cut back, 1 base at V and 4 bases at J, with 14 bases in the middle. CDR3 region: CATSRGQPGGNQPQHF. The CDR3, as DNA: TGTGCCACCAGCAGAGGACAGCCCGGGGGTAATCAGCCCCAGCATTTT.

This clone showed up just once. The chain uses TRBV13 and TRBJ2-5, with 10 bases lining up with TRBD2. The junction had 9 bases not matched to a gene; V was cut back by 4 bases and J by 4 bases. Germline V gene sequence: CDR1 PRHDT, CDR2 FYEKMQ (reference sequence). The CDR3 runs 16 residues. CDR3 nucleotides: TGTGCCAGCAGCTCAAAAAGGACTAGCGGAAGAGAGACCCAGTACTTC. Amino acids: CASSSKRTSGRETQYF.

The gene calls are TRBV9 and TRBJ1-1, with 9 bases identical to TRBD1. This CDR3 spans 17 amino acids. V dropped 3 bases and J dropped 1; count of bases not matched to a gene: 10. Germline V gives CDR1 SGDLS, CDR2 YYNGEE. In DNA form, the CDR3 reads TGTGCCAGCAGCGCGCACAGGGGGCGTTTAAAGAACACTGAAGCTTTCTTT. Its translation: CASSAHRGRLKNTEAFF.

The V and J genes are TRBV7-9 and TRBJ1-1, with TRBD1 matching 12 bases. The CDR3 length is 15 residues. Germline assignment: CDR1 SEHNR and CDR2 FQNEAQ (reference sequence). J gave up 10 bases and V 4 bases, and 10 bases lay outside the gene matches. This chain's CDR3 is CASSSYRDRGRRAFF. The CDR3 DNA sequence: TGTGCCAGCAGCTCGTACCGGGACAGGGGGCGTCGAGCTTTCTTT.

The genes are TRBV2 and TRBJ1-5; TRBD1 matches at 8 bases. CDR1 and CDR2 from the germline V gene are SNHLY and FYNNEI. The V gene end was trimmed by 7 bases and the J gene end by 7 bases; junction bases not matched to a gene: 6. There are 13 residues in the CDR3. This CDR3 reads CASTPGGQQPQHF. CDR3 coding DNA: TGTGCCAGCACCCCAGGGGGCCAGCAGCCCCAGCATTTT.

The CDR3 is CASSIGGATNYGYTF. As DNA, the CDR3 is TGTGCCAGCAGCATCGGGGGGGCTACTAACTATGGCTACACCTTC. The rearrangement joins TRBV28 to TRBJ1-2; D perhaps matches TRBD1 (6 bases). This CDR3 is 15 amino acids long. The V end lost 6 bases, the J end lost 0 bases, and 14 bases lay between the germline ends. Germline values: CDR1 MDHEN, CDR2 SYDVKM.

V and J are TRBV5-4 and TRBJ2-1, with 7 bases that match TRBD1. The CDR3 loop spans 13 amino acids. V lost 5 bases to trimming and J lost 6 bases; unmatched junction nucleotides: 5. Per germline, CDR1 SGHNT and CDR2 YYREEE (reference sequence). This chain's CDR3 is CASSQDRVNEQFF. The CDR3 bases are TGTGCCAGCAGTCAAGACAGGGTCAATGAGCAGTTCTTC. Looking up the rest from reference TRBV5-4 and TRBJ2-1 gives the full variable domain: ETGVTQSPTHLIKTRGQQVTLRCSSQSGHNTVSWYQQALGQGPQFIFQYYREEENGRGNFPPRFSGLQFPNYSSELNVNALELDDSALYLCASSQDRVNEQFFGPGTRLTVL.

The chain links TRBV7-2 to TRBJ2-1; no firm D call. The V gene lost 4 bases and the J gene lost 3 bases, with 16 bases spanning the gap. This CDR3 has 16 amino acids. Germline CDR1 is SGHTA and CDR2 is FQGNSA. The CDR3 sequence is CASSSDLEPLYNEQFF. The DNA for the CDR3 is TGTGCCAGCAGCTCAGACCTAGAACCACTCTACAATGAGCAGTTCTTC.

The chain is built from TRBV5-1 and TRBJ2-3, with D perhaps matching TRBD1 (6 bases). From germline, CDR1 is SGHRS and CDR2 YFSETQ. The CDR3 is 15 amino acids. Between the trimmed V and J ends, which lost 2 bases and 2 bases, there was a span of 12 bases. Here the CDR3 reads CASSLSGADTDTQYF. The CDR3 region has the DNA TGCGCCAGCAGCTTATCAGGGGCCGACACAGATACGCAGTATTTT.

CDR3 bases: TGTGCCAGCAGCCAGGAAGGGAGTCCAAGCTCCTACGAGCAGTACTTC. Its protein product is CASSQEGSPSSYEQYF. The rearrangement uses TRBV4-2 and TRBJ2-7, with a possible D match to TRBD2 (5 bases). In germline, CDR1 is LGHNA, CDR2 YNFKEQ. CDR3 size: 16 residues. The V end was cut by 3 bases, the J end by 0 bases, with 15 bases between.

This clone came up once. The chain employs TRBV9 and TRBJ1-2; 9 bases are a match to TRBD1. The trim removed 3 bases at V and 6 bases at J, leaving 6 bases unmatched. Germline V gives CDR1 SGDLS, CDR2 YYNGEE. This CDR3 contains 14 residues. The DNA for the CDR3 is TGTGCCAGCAGCGCCTCCACAGGGGGCGATGGCTACACCTTC. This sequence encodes CASSASTGGDGYTF.

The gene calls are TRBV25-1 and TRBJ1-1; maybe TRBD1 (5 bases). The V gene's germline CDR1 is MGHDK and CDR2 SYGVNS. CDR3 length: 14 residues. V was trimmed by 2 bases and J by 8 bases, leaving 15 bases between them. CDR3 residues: CASSENYRRGEAFF. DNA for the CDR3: TGTGCCAGCAGTGAAAATTACAGGCGTGGGGAAGCTTTCTTT. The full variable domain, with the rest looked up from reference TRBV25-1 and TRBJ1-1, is EADIYQTPRYLVIGTGKKITLECSQTMGHDKMYWYQQDPGMELHLIHYSYGVNSTEKGDLSSESTVSRIRTEHFPLTLESARPSHTSQYLCASSENYRRGEAFFGQGTRLTVV.

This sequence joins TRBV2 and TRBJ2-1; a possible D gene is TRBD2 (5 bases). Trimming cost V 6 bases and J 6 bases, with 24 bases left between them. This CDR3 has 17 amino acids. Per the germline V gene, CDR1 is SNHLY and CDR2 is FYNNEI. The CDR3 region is CASSPKVTASRGNEQFF. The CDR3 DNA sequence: TGTGCCAGCAGCCCCAAGGTAACGGCTAGTCGGGGCAATGAGCAGTTCTTC.

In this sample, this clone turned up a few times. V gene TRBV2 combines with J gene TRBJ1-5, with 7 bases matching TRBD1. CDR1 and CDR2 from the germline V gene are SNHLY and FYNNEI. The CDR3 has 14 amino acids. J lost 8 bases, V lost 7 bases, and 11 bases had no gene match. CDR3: CASTKADRVEPQHF. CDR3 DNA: TGTGCCAGCACTAAAGCCGACAGGGTTGAGCCCCAGCATTTT.